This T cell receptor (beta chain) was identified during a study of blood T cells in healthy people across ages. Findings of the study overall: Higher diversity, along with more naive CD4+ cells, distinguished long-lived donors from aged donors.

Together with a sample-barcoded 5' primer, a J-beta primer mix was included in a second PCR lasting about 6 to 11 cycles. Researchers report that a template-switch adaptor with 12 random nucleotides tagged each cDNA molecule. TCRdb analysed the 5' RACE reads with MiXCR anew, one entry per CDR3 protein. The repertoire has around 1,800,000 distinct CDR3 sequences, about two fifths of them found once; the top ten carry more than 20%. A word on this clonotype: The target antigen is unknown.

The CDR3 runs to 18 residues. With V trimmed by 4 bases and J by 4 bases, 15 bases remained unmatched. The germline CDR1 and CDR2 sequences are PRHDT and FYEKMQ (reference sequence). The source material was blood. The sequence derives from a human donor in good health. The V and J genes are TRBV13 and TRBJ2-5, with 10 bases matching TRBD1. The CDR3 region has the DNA TGTGCCAGCAGCTCGAACCCCGGGACAGGGGAAGATAGAGAGACCCAGTACTTC. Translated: CASSSNPGTGEDRETQYF.